This TCR beta chain was recovered during a study of cytomegalovirus exposure and HLA in healthy donors. As for this clone: As yet, its antigen is unknown.

The PCR was carried out with 60 Vbeta primers and 13 Jbeta primers. Generated by immunoSEQ multiplex PCR, the TCRdb table keeps only in-frame clones and is missing some. This sample carries about 120,000 clones, 75% to 90% of them seen once, and the ten largest clones take 8.5% to 10%. Whole-study findings and limits: Among TCR beta chains of equal frequency, HLA-associated ones were more clonally expanded in a later analysis. High specificity and sensitivity for cytomegalovirus status were reported for the classifier.

The material sequenced was PBMCs. This TCR was sampled from a female donor in good health and CMV-seropositive.

The CDR3, as DNA: TGCAGCGTTGGTTGGGACAAGAACACTGAAGCTTTCTTT. Its protein product is CSVGWDKNTEAFF. V is TRBV29-1 and J is TRBJ1-1; tentative D call: TRBD1 (6 bases). The CDR3 extends over 13 amino acids. V was pared by 4 bases and J by 1 base, with 10 bases between. The germline CDR1 and CDR2 sequences are SQVTM and ANQGSEA.